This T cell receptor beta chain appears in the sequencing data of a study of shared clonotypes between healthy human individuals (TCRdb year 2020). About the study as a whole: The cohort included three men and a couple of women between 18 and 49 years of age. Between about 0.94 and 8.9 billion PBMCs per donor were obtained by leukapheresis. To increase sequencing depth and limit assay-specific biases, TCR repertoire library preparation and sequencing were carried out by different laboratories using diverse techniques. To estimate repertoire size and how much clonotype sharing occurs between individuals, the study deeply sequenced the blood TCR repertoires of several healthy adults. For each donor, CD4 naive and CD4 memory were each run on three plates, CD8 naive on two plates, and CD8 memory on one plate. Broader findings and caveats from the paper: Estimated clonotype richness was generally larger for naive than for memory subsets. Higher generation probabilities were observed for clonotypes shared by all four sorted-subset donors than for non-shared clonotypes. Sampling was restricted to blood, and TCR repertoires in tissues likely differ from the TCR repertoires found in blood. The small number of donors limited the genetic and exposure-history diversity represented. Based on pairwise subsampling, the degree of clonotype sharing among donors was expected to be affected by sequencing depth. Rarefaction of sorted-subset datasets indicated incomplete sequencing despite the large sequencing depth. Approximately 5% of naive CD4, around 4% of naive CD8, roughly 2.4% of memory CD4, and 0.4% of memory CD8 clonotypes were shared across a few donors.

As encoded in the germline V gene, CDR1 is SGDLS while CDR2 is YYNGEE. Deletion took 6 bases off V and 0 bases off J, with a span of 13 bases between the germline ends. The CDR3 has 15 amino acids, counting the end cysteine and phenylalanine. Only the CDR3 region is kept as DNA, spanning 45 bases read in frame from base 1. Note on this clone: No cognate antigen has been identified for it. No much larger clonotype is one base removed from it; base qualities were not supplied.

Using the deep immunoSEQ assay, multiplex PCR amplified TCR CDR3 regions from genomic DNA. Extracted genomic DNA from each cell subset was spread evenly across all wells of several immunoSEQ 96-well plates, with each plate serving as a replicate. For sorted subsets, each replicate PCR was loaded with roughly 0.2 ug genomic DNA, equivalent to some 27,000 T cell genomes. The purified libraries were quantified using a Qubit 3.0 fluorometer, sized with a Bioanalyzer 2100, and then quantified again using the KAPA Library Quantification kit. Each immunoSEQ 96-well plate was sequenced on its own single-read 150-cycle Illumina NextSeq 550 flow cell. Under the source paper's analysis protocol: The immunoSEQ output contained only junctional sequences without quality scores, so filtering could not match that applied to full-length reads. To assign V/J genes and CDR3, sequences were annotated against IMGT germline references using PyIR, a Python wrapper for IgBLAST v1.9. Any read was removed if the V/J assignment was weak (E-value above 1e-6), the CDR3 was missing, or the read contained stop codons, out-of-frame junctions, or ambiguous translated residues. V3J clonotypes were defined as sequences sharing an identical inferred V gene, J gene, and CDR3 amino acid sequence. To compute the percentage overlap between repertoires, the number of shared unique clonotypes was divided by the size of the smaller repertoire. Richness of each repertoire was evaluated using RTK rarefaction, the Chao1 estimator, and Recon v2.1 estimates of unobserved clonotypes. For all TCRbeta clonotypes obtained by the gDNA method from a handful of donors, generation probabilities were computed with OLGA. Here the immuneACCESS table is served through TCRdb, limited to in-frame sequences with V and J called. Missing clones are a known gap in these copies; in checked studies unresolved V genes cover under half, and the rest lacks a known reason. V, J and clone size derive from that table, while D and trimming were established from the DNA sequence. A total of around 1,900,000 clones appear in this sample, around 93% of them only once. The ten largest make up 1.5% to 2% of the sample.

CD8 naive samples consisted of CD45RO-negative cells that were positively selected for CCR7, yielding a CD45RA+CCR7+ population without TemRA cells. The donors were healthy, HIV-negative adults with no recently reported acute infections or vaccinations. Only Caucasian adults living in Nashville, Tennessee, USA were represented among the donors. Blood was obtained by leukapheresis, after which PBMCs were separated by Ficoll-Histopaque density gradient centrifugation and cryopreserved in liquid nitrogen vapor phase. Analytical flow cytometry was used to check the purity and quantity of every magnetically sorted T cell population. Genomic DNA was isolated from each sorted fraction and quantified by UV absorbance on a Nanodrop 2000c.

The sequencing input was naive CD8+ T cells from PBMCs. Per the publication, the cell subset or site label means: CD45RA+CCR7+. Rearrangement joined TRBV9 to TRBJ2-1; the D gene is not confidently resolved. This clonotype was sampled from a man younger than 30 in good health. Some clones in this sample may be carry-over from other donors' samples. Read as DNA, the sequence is TGTGCCAGCACCGCCGGCGCGAGCTCCTACAATGAGCAGTTCTTC. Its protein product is CASTAGASSYNEQFF.